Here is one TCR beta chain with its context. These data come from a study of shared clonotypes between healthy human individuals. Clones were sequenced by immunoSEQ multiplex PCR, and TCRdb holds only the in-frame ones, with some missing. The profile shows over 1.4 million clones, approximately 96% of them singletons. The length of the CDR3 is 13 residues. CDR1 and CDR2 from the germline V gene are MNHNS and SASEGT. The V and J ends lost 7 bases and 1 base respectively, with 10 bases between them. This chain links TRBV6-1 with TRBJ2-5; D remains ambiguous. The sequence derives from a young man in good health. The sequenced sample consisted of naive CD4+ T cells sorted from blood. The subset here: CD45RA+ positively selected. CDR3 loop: CASNPVGQETQYF. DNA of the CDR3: TGTGCCAGCAATCCTGTCGGCCAAGAGACCCAGTACTTC.